The entry below gives a single T cell receptor beta chain sequence along with its context. Assignments of participants to cohorts depended upon their own reported clinical history. These data belong to a study of blood T cell repertoires in COVID-19. Per the germline V gene, CDR1 is MNHEY and CDR2 is SVGAGI. This CDR3 region has 13 residues. V was shortened by 6 bases and J by 7 bases, with 13 bases between the two germline ends. Profiling relied on immunoSEQ multiplex PCR, and the TCRdb table lists in-frame clones only, not all of them. The sample shows nearly 200,000 clones, about 80% of them seen only once.

The receptor comes from a man aged 35 to 55 who had recovered from COVID-19. The chain recombines TRBV6-5 with TRBJ1-5; D may be TRBD1 (6 bases). Sequences were obtained from PBMCs or T cells enriched from blood (not recorded which). DNA of the CDR3: TGTGCCAGCAGCCAAACCCAGGGGCAGCCCCAGCATTTT. Residues: CASSQTQGQPQHF.